Each of the 2 T cell receptor beta chains below was sequenced from the same sample in a study of post-analysis software for immune sequencing data. Findings and limits, study-wide: Roughly five TRBV segments appeared more often in patients than in controls, and TRBV5-6, TRBV5-1 and TRBV20-1 were among these.

TCR beta cDNA libraries included unique molecular identifiers. TCRdb ran MiXCR on the PCR reads and lists one entry per CDR3 protein. This sample yields under 200,000 distinct CDR3 sequences, of which 25% to 35% are seen a single time; nearly 3.5% belongs to the top ten. For these receptors, no antigen is known. The material sequenced was blood. These receptors all come from a girl under 18 with multiple sclerosis.

This clonotype was observed many times. This chain connects TRBV4-2 to TRBJ2-1; D is perhaps TRBD1 or TRBD2 (5 bases each). Between the trimmed V and J ends, which lost 4 bases and 4 bases, there was a span of 17 bases. Germline V CDR1 and CDR2: LGHNA, YNFKEQ. This CDR3 region has 16 residues. The CDR3 sequence is CASSPTGAFAYNEQFF. In DNA, the CDR3 is TGTGCCAGCAGCCCCACCGGGGCATTTGCTTACAATGAGCAGTTCTTC.

This clonotype was seen ten or more times. The CDR3 loop reads CASSVTSGRTYEQYF. As DNA, the CDR3 is TGCGCCAGCAGCGTGACTAGCGGGCGCACCTACGAGCAGTACTTC. V usage is TRBV5-1 and J usage is TRBJ2-7; 10 bases match TRBD2. This CDR3 has 15 residues. Germline values: CDR1 SGHRS, CDR2 YFSETQ. The J segment lost 2 bases and the V segment lost 4 bases, leaving 6 bases of the junction unmatched.